The 20 T cell receptor beta chains presented below share a single source sample, sequenced in a study of neurological immune-mediated disorders. Via MiXCR, TCRdb re-called the 5' RACE reads, giving one row per CDR3 protein. The sample lists 55,000 or so distinct CDR3 sequences; 3.5% to 4% were seen once. Sequences were obtained from CD4+ T cells from blood. The receptors were gathered from a woman between 40 and 55 years old with multiple sclerosis.

Ten or more counts support this clonotype. The chain employs TRBV5-1 and TRBJ1-2; D remains ambiguous. V shed 0 bases and J shed 8 bases, with 11 bases lying between them. Germline CDR1 and CDR2: SGHRS and YFSETQ. The CDR3 totals 13 residues. The CDR3 spells CASSLAELGGYTF. CDR3 sequence (DNA): TGCGCCAGCAGCTTGGCCGAATTGGGGGGCTACACCTTC. Based on the CDR3 plus reference TRBV5-1 and TRBJ1-2, the full variable domain is KAGVTQTPRYLIKTRGQQVTLSCSPISGHRSVSWYQQTPGQGLQFLFEYFSETQRNKGNFPGRFSGRQFSNSRSEMNVSTLELGDSALYLCASSLAELGGYTFGSGTRLTVV.

This clonotype has at least ten counts. The rearrangement joins TRBV5-5 to TRBJ2-7; 7 bases line up with TRBD2. This CDR3 has 17 residues. Germline V gene sequence: CDR1 SGHKS, CDR2 YYEKEE (reference sequence). J gave up 0 bases and V 4 bases, and 13 bases lay outside the gene matches. The CDR3 loop reads CASSPRRTGGGSYEQYF. The DNA for the CDR3 is TGTGCCAGCAGCCCCCGCCGGACGGGGGGTGGCTCCTACGAGCAGTACTTC.

Many counts were recorded for this clonotype. This chain connects TRBV5-1 to TRBJ2-5; 8 nucleotides agree with TRBD1. The CDR3 has 13 amino acids. CDR1 is SGHRS and CDR2 is YFSETQ in the germline V gene. The V gene end was trimmed by 4 bases and the J gene end by 5 bases; junction bases not matched to a gene: 4. Here the CDR3 DNA reads TGCGCCAGCAGCGTACAGGGGGTTGAGACCCAGTACTTC. It specifies CASSVQGVETQYF.

This clonotype was recorded at least ten times. The J gene is TRBJ2-5, the V gene TRBV9; 11 bases agree with TRBD2. The CDR3 totals 20 residues. The V gene's germline CDR1 is SGDLS and CDR2 YYNGEE. After removal of 2 bases from V and 2 bases from J, the junction contained 17 bases not matched to a gene. The CDR3 DNA reads TGTGCCAGCAGCGTTGCCACTAGCGGGGGACCCCTAGATTCTCAAGAGACCCAGTACTTC. It codes for CASSVATSGGPLDSQETQYF.

This clonotype was seen ten or more times. This chain joins TRBV20-1 and TRBJ2-3, with 9 nucleotides matching TRBD2. CDR3 length: 16 residues. J gave up 2 bases and V 6 bases, and 12 bases lay outside the gene matches. Per the germline V gene, CDR1 is DFQATT and CDR2 is SNEGSKA (reference sequence). The CDR3 sequence: CSAERAAGGDTDTQYF. The CDR3 nucleotides read TGCAGTGCGGAGAGAGCGGCGGGGGGGGACACAGATACGCAGTATTTT.

This clonotype was seen at least ten times. V and J are TRBV29-1 and TRBJ1-2; 11 nucleotides line up with TRBD1. V trimming: 7 bases; J trimming: 8 bases; junction bases outside the gene matches: 3. This CDR3 has 11 residues. Germline CDR1 is SQVTM and CDR2 is ANQGSEA. The CDR3 DNA follows: TGCAGCGCCGGGACAGGGGGAGGCTACACCTTC. This sequence encodes CSAGTGGGYTF.

At least ten counts were recorded for this clonotype. The chain joins TRBV5-5 to TRBJ2-7; perhaps TRBD1 as D (6 bases). Germline CDR1 is SGHKS and CDR2 is YYEKEE (reference sequence). The CDR3 is made up of 14 amino acids. Trimming shortened V by 5 bases and J by 5 bases, and 17 bases separated the two germline ends. The CDR3 DNA reads as TGTGCCAGCAGGAGGGTCTGGCAGGGGAACGAGCAGTACTTC. This translates into CASRRVWQGNEQYF. Complete variable domain (other parts from reference TRBV5-5 and TRBJ2-7): DAGVTQSPTHLIKTRGQQVTLRCSPISGHKSVSWYQQVLGQGPQFIFQYYEKEERGRGNFPDRFSARQFPNYSSELNVNALLLGDSALYLCASRRVWQGNEQYFGPGTRLTVT.

At least ten counts were recorded for this clonotype. The gene calls are TRBV4-1 and TRBJ1-5; D is ambiguous. V was trimmed by 4 bases and J by 3 bases, leaving 16 bases between them. Germline-derived CDR1 and CDR2 are MGHRA and YSYEKL. The CDR3 has 16 residues. The CDR3, as DNA: TGCGCCAGCAGCCCCTCTCCGGACCGATACAATCAGCCCCAGCATTTT. Translated: CASSPSPDRYNQPQHF.

In this sample, this clonotype turned up many times. The chain carries TRBV6-9 and TRBJ2-7, with D perhaps TRBD2 (5 bases). The ends were cut back, 8 bases at V and 5 bases at J, with 13 bases in the middle. This CDR3 comprises 12 residues. Per the germline V gene, CDR1 is MNHGY and CDR2 is SVAAGI. CDR3 bases: TGTGCCAGCGATTGGGAGAGGAACGAGCAGTACTTC. As protein: CASDWERNEQYF.

This clonotype was seen many times. The chain combines TRBV5-1 with TRBJ2-2; 10 bases agree with TRBD1. This CDR3 region has 15 residues. V lost 4 bases, J lost 4 bases, and 4 bases stayed unmatched. Germline assignment: CDR1 SGHRS and CDR2 YFSETQ. Written as DNA, the CDR3 is TGCGCCAGCAGCCCGGACAGGGGGAGCACCGGGGAGCTGTTTTTT. Protein: CASSPDRGSTGELFF.

The chain carries TRBV29-1 and TRBJ2-7; 7 positions match TRBD2. In germline, CDR1 is SQVTM, CDR2 ANQGSEA. The CDR3 has 14 amino acids. J gave up 9 bases and V 4 bases, and 15 bases lay outside the gene matches. The CDR3 nucleotides are TGCAGCGTTGCCCGCGGGGTCGGCAGCGGGACGCAGTACTTC. Amino acid sequence: CSVARGVGSGTQYF.

This clonotype came up many times. The genes are TRBV20-1 and TRBJ1-6; D is uncertain. CDR3 size: 14 residues. CDR1 is DFQATT, CDR2 SNEGSKA, per germline (reference sequence). The V and J ends lost 1 base and 6 bases respectively, with 10 bases between them. The CDR3 bases are TGCAGTGCTAGAGCGGTAGGAACTAATTCACCCCTCCACTTT. Its protein is CSARAVGTNSPLHF.

In its sample, this clonotype was seen many times. V usage is TRBV20-1 and J usage is TRBJ2-7; the match to TRBD2 covers 11 bases. Germline V gene sequence: CDR1 DFQATT, CDR2 SNEGSKA (reference sequence). This CDR3 is built from 16 residues. Germline trimming cut 1 base from V and 4 bases from J; bases unmatched to any gene: 9. The CDR3 DNA reads TGCAGTGCTAGAGGTCCCCTAGCGGGGGGCCGTTACGAGCAGTACTTC. As protein: CSARGPLAGGRYEQYF.

This clonotype was seen ten or more times. The chain combines TRBV24-1 with TRBJ1-2, with TRBD1 matching 9 bases. V was pared by 4 bases and J by 0 bases, with 2 bases of the junction left unmatched. Germline assignment: CDR1 KGHDR and CDR2 SFDVKD. The CDR3 runs 15 residues. In DNA, the CDR3 is TGTGCCACCAGTGAGGGGACAGGGCCTAACTATGGCTACACCTTC. It is translated as CATSEGTGPNYGYTF.

This clonotype has at least ten counts. The chain carries TRBV14 and TRBJ2-5, with 9 nucleotides matching TRBD1. The CDR3 sequence is 15 residues long. The trim removed 4 bases at V and 7 bases at J, leaving 10 bases unmatched. Per germline, CDR1 SGHDN and CDR2 FVKESK. Written as DNA, the CDR3 is TGTGCCAGCAGCCCCGGGACAGGGAGAGGACCGACCCAGTACTTC. Its translation: CASSPGTGRGPTQYF.

This clonotype was seen many times. This rearrangement joins TRBV20-1 to TRBJ2-7; tentative D call: TRBD1 (5 bases). The germline V gene encodes CDR1 DFQATT and CDR2 SNEGSKA (reference sequence). The CDR3 runs to 11 residues. Trimming cost V 2 bases and J 5 bases, with 7 bases left between them. CDR3: CSARRQHEQYF. The CDR3, as DNA: TGCAGTGCTAGACGACAGCACGAGCAGTACTTC.

This clonotype was recorded a few times. V usage is TRBV7-2 and J usage is TRBJ1-5; D may be TRBD1 (5 bases). This CDR3 region has 14 residues. CDR1 and CDR2 (germline): SGHTA, FQGNSA. The V and J ends lost 1 base and 11 bases respectively, with 15 bases between them. CDR3 DNA sequence: TGTGCCAGCAGCTTAGACACGGCGGGGGGGGCCCAGCATTTT. Amino acids: CASSLDTAGGAQHF.

Many counts were recorded for this clonotype. The V call is TRBV12-3 or TRBV12-4, the J call TRBJ1-1; perhaps TRBD1 as D (5 bases). This CDR3 has 15 amino acids. Trimming stripped 4 bases from V and 7 bases from J, with 19 bases between. The chain's CDR3 is CASSWGDPGRIEAFF. CDR3 in DNA: TGTGCCAGCAGTTGGGGGGATCCGGGACGGATTGAAGCTTTCTTT.

There are many counts of this clonotype. The chain recombines TRBV5-6 with TRBJ1-2; D gene ambiguous. Per the germline V gene, CDR1 is SGHDT and CDR2 is YYEEEE. This CDR3 spans 13 amino acids. V lost 1 base and J 0 bases, leaving 4 bases between the germline ends. This CDR3 reads CASSLTANYGYTF. The CDR3 DNA is TGTGCCAGCAGCTTGACAGCTAACTATGGCTACACCTTC.

This clonotype was found many times. The rearrangement uses TRBV6-5 and TRBJ1-1; D perhaps matches TRBD1 (6 bases). Germline CDR1 is MNHEY and CDR2 is SVGAGI. The ends were cut back, 7 bases at V and 7 bases at J, with 10 bases in the middle. The length of the CDR3 is 11 residues. CDR3 DNA: TGTGCCAGCAATCAAGGGGGTGAAGCTTTCTTT. As protein: CASNQGGEAFF.